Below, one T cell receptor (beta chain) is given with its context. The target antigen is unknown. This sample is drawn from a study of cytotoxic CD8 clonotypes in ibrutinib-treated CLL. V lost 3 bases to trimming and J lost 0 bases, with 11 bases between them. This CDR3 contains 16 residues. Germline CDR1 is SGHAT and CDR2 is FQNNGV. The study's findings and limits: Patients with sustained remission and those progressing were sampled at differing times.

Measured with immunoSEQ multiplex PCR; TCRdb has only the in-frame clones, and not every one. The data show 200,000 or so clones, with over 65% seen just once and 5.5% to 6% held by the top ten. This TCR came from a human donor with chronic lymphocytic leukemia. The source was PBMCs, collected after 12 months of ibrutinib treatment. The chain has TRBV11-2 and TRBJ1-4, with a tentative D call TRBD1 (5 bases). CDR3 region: CASSLAGIPTNEKLFF. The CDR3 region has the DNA TGTGCCAGCAGCTTGGCAGGGATTCCAACTAATGAAAAACTGTTTTTT.